The 25 T cell receptor delta chains reported below all come from one sample, sequenced in a study of γδ T cells in repeated Plasmodium falciparum infection. TCRdb reanalyzed the multiplex PCR reads using CATT. The table includes roughly 90,000 delta-chain clones, roughly 0.9% detected once. Flow sorting of PBMC yielded separate Vgamma9/Vdelta2+ and Vdelta2-negative gammadelta T cell populations for bulk repertoire analysis. The sequenced material came from gamma-delta T cells from blood. All receptors derive from a pool of human donors (malaria-infected and uninfected, not separated).

As to this clone: TCRdb's listed protein matches a much larger clone and diverges from this DNA's translation at residue 8, likely through a read error; the protein shown comes from the DNA. The rearrangement links TRDV2 to TRDJ1; the match to TRDD3 covers 10 bases. Per germline, CDR1 GEAIGNYY and CDR2 EKD. Trimming removed 0 bases from V and 0 bases from J; junction bases left unmatched: 15. The CDR3 loop spans 20 amino acids. CDR3 DNA: TGTGCCTGTGACACCAATTTTCAGGGGGATACGACTCCGTACACCGATAAACTCATCTTT. Its protein is CACDTNFQGDTTPYTDKLIF.

Note on this clone: The protein given by TCRdb reflects a much larger clone and differs at residue 18 from this DNA's translation, likely from a read error; the protein shown is the DNA's translation. J is TRDJ1 and V is TRDV1; TRDD3 matches at 12 bases. In the absence of a J gene in TCRdb, the DNA was matched to germline to assign it here. Per germline, CDR1 TSWWSYY and CDR2 QGS. This CDR3 has 21 residues. In DNA form, the CDR3 reads TGTGCTCTTGGGGAATTCACGGCGGTACTGGGGGATACTGTCGTCATGGATAGACTCATCTTT. Amino acid sequence: CALGEFTAVLGDTVVMDRLIF.

This clone was counted a few times. TCRdb records a much larger clone's protein for this DNA, with a difference at residue 12 that likely arises from a read error; the protein given is the translation of the DNA. In DNA, the CDR3 is TGTGCCTGTGACACCGATTGGGGGATACGAGGGCCGTACACCGATAAACTCATCTTT. This sequence encodes CACDTDWGIRGPYTDKLIF. The rearrangement links TRDV2 to TRDJ1; 11 positions agree with TRDD3. TCRdb offers no J gene call, so here the DNA was matched to germline to obtain one. Germline lookup yields CDR1 GEAIGNYY and CDR2 EKD. The V and J ends lost 0 bases and 0 bases, in that order; junction bases with no gene match: 11. The CDR3 runs 19 residues.

Concerning this clone itself: The TCRdb record carries a much larger clone's protein, which differs from this DNA's translation at residue 5; a read error is the likely cause, and the protein listed here is the DNA translation. This chain connects TRDV1 to TRDJ1; the match to TRDD2 covers 9 bases. The J gene, not given by TCRdb, was assigned here from a germline match of the nucleotide sequence. Germline CDR1 is TSWWSYY and CDR2 is QGS. V lost 5 bases, J lost 2 bases, and 18 bases stayed unmatched. This CDR3 is built from 19 residues. CDR3 region: CALGNPFLRRWGRTDKLIF. The CDR3 bases are TGTGCTCTTGGGAATCCCTTCCTACGTAGGTGGGGGAGAACCGATAAACTCATCTTT.

Only a few counts were recorded for this clone. A far more abundant clone sits one base away, making this likely a read error. Distinct nucleotide sequences in the sample also encode this CDR3. The CDR3 sequence is CALGERTSLAALTAQLFF. The CDR3 coding sequence is TGTGCTCTTGGGGAACGTACCTCCCTTGCCGCTTTGACAGCACAACTCTTCTTT. V is TRDV1 and J is TRDJ2; D ambiguous. The J gene comes from matching the DNA to germline here; TCRdb lacks it. This CDR3 contains 18 residues. Trimming shortened V by 1 base and J by 0 bases, and 15 bases separated the two germline ends. The germline CDR1 and CDR2 sequences are TSWWSYY and QGS.

This clone appeared a few times. A far larger clone is one base from this, pointing to a likely read error. This sample includes further DNA sequences coding for the same CDR3. The chain carries TRDV2 and TRDJ1; 7 bases align to TRDD3. Matching the DNA to germline supplied the J gene, which TCRdb does not give. The CDR3 consists of 16 residues. Germline V lookup: CDR1 GEAIGNYY, CDR2 EKD. The ends lost 4 bases at V and 8 bases at J; junction bases unmatched: 18. The CDR3 spells CACEPAAKWGRDKLIF. Written as DNA, the CDR3 is TGTGCCTGTGAACCTGCGGCCAAATGGGGGAGAGACAAACTCATCTTT.

Comments on this clone: A far larger clone is one nucleotide away, so this likely arose from a read error. The same CDR3 is also encoded by other DNA sequences in this sample. The chain joins TRDV2 to TRDJ1; tentative D call: TRDD3 (5 bases). TCRdb leaves out the J gene; it was filled in here by matching the DNA to germline. Trimming took 7 bases from V and 4 from J, leaving 18 bases between them. Germline-derived CDR1 and CDR2 are GEAIGNYY and EKD. The CDR3 contains 14 residues. The CDR3 DNA sequence: TGTGCCTGCGACCCCATACGCTTGCACGATAAACTCATCTTT. Translated: CACDPIRLHDKLIF.

Of note for this clone: Given a far larger clone just one base away, this is likely a sequencing read error. Different DNA sequences within this sample yield the same CDR3. The chain couples TRDV1 to TRDJ1; weak D call: TRDD2 (5 bases). The J gene, left out of TCRdb, was set here by checking the DNA against germline. The germline gives CDR1 TSWWSYY, CDR2 QGS. This CDR3 has 18 residues. V was shortened by 3 bases and J by 2 bases, with 22 bases between the two germline ends. The CDR3 here is CALGDFPPFPGRTDKLIF. CDR3 bases: TGTGCTCTTGGGGACTTTCCACCGTTTCCTGGTAGAACCGATAAACTCATCTTT.

In its sample, this clone was seen many times. This chain uses TRAV29/DV5 with TRDJ1; 10 bases align to TRDD3. The CDR3 is 21 residues long. Germline V gives CDR1 NSMFDY, CDR2 ISSIKDK. The J segment lost 2 bases and the V segment lost 2 bases, leaving 24 bases of the junction unmatched. The CDR3 reads CAARKPPSPAGVLGDTDKLIF. For the CDR3, the DNA is TGTGCAGCAAGGAAACCCCCATCTCCGGCCGGAGTACTGGGGGATACCGATAAACTCATCTTT.

A word on this clone: The protein TCRdb gives is from a much larger clone and does not agree with this DNA's translation at residue 6, likely a read error; the protein shown here comes from the DNA. The chain has TRDV2 and TRDJ1, with 10 bases identical to TRDD3. TCRdb leaves out the J gene; it was filled in here by matching the DNA to germline. This CDR3 is built from 25 residues. After removal of 0 bases from V and 2 bases from J, the junction contained 32 bases not matched to a gene. Germline loops: CDR1 GEAIGNYY, CDR2 EKD. The CDR3 DNA reads as TGTGCCTGTGACACCAGGGTTATTACCTTCCCCTTACCCTTGAGGGGGATACGAACTACCGATAAACTCATCTTT. It is translated as CACDTRVITFPLPLRGIRTTDKLIF.

Details on this clone: TCRdb has a much larger clone's protein, which differs at residue 8 from the translation of this DNA, likely because of a read error; what is shown is the protein translated from the DNA. The chain carries TRDV1 and TRDJ1; D perhaps matches TRDD3 (5 bases). Matching the DNA to germline supplied the J gene, which TCRdb does not give. Deletions cut 6 bases from V and 0 bases from J, with 26 bases between. The germline CDR1 and CDR2 sequences are TSWWSYY and QGS. CDR3 length: 19 amino acids. Here the CDR3 reads CALGLSTEGFVGHTDKLIF. The CDR3 bases are TGTGCTCTTGGCCTCAGTACTGAGGGATTTGTCGGTCACACCGATAAACTCATCTTT.

A word on this clone: The protein TCRdb gives is from a much larger clone and does not agree with this DNA's translation at residue 4, likely a read error; the protein shown here comes from the DNA. The chain combines TRDV1 with TRDJ1; 13 bases align to TRDD3. Since TCRdb gives no J gene, matching the DNA to germline was used here to assign it. The germline V gene encodes CDR1 TSWWSYY and CDR2 QGS. Trimming took 6 bases from V and 7 from J; bases not matched to a gene: 20. This CDR3 is built from 19 residues. CDR3 amino acids: CALGLPKGDGLGDTGKLIF. The CDR3 DNA follows: TGTGCTCTTGGCCTTCCTAAGGGAGACGGACTGGGGGATACGGGTAAACTCATCTTT.

This clone was seen repeatedly, ten times or more. This likely came from a read error, as a far larger clone is one base away. Other DNA variants within this sample encode the same CDR3. V usage is TRDV2 and J usage is TRDJ1; TRDD3 might be the D (5 bases). Germline loops: CDR1 GEAIGNYY, CDR2 EKD. CDR3 length: 16 amino acids. The chain's CDR3 is CACDTLGHGYTDKLIF. In nucleotides, the CDR3 is TGCGCCTGTGACACTCTGGGCCATGGCTACACCGATAAACTCATCTTT.

This clone was detected ten times or more. The chain combines TRDV1 with TRDJ3; 10 nucleotides agree with TRDD3. V gave up 3 bases and J gave up 0 bases; unmatched junction bases: 29. The CDR3 runs 27 residues. CDR1 and CDR2 from the germline V gene are TSWWSYY and QGS. The CDR3 DNA sequence: TGTGCTCTTGGGGACCGTTCCCCCCGTGGTGGGGGATACCGAGACCTCTGCTACTCCTGGGACACCCGACAGATGTTTTTC. It is translated as CALGDRSPRGGGYRDLCYSWDTRQMFF.

This clone was seen only a few times. A far larger clone is one nucleotide away, so this likely arose from a read error. At the DNA level, this CDR3 is encoded by other sequences in the same sample as well. The chain recombines TRDV2 with TRDJ2; possible D gene TRDD3, 6 bases. Germline V gene lookup returns CDR1 GEAIGNYY and CDR2 EKD. V lost 0 bases to trimming and J lost 0 bases, with 19 bases between them. The CDR3 is 19 amino acids. CDR3 protein: CACDTVLGDTRALTAQLFF. CDR3 bases: TGTGCCTGTGACACCGTACTGGGAGATACGCGGGCTTTGACAGCACAACTCTTCTTT.

This clone was seen only a few times. TCRdb attributes to this sequence the protein of a much larger clone, which differs from the DNA translation at residue 2; a read error is likely, and the protein displayed is translated from the DNA. V is TRDV1 and J is TRDJ1, with TRDD3 matching over 12 bases. The CDR3 sequence is 23 residues long. Germline-derived CDR1 and CDR2 are TSWWSYY and QGS. The CDR3 reads CSLGELWPDWGIQVRTYTDKLIF. The CDR3 DNA sequence: TGTTCTCTTGGGGAACTTTGGCCCGACTGGGGGATACAGGTCCGCACTTACACCGATAAACTCATCTTT.

This clone occurred many times. Translating this DNA gives a protein that differs at residue 4 from the TCRdb one, which belongs to a much larger clone; a read error is likely, and the protein shown is this translation. The chain joins TRDV1 to TRDJ1; the D gene is possibly TRDD1 (5 bases). CDR1 and CDR2 from the germline V gene are TSWWSYY and QGS. This CDR3 spans 16 amino acids. The CDR3 coding sequence is TGTGCTCTTGAGGAAGAAGAAATCTCTCTTACCGATAAACTCATCTTT. The encoded protein is CALEEEEISLTDKLIF.

Comments on this clone: A far larger clone is a single base away, which makes a read error likely. Additional DNA sequences in this sample encode the identical CDR3. The rearrangement joins TRDV1 to TRDJ1; maybe TRDD3 (6 bases). No J gene was available from TCRdb, and it was assigned here by a germline match of the DNA. V lost 3 bases and J 0 bases, leaving 23 bases between the germline ends. The CDR3 has 19 residues. Germline lookup yields CDR1 TSWWSYY and CDR2 QGS. The CDR3 is CALGDPSRIPLPYTDKLIF. DNA of the CDR3: TGTGCTCTTGGGGATCCCTCCCGGATACCTCTACCGTACACCGATAAACTCATCTTT.

This clone has only a few counts. This probably arose from a read error, given a far larger clone one base away. The identical CDR3 is also encoded by other nucleotide sequences in the sample. J is TRDJ1 and V is TRDV2, with 7 nucleotides matching TRDD3. Here the J gene was assigned by germline matching of the DNA, as TCRdb has none. The CDR3 runs to 20 residues. Germline V gives CDR1 GEAIGNYY, CDR2 EKD. Germline trimming cut 4 bases from V and 6 bases from J; bases unmatched to any gene: 28. The CDR3 reads CACDRIPTGDSEHVRNKLIF. The CDR3 DNA follows: TGTGCCTGTGATAGAATTCCCACGGGGGATTCCGAACATGTGAGGAATAAACTCATCTTT.

This clone was picked up many times. J is TRDJ1 and V is TRDV1; D unclear. TCRdb does not report a J gene; here it was assigned by matching the DNA to germline references. The CDR3 is 18 amino acids. V lost 2 bases to trimming and J lost 6 bases, with 25 bases between them. Germline CDR1 TSWWSYY, CDR2 QGS. CDR3 bases: TGTGCTCTTGGGGAAGCGGGTAACCTTTCGTCGGGTAAGAATAAACTCATCTTT. Translating it yields CALGEAGNLSSGKNKLIF.

By proportion, this clone is medium-sized. Different DNA sequences within this sample yield the same CDR3. The J gene is TRDJ1, the V gene TRDV2, with no clear D. Germline CDR1 and CDR2: GEAIGNYY and EKD. The V end was cut by 0 bases, the J end by 4 bases, with 23 bases between. The CDR3 is 18 amino acids. CDR3 amino acids: CACDTVGLRDRNFDKLIF. CDR3 DNA sequence: TGTGCCTGTGACACCGTCGGACTGCGGGACCGTAATTTCGATAAACTCATCTTT.

Note on this clone: With a far larger clone one base away, a read error is the likely cause. At the DNA level, this CDR3 is encoded by other sequences in the same sample as well. V is TRDV1 and J is TRDJ1; 11 bases are shared with TRDD3. The CDR3 covers 20 residues. The germline gives CDR1 TSWWSYY, CDR2 QGS. The CDR3 coding sequence is TGTGCTCTCGGGGAACTTTCTATCCGGGTGATGGGGGATACGAGCCGAAAACTCATCTTT. This sequence encodes CALGELSIRVMGDTSRKLIF.

This clone was counted a few times. The translation of this DNA and the TCRdb protein of a much larger clone differ at residue 7, probably owing to a read error; the protein shown here is translated from the DNA. The chain is built from TRDV1 and TRDJ1, with 10 positions matching TRDD3. As TCRdb names no J gene, one was assigned here on the basis of a DNA match to germline. CDR1 is TSWWSYY and CDR2 is QGS in the germline V gene. The CDR3 covers 18 residues. After removal of 5 bases from V and 0 bases from J, the junction contained 12 bases not matched to a gene. CDR3 residues: CALGRPLVLGDYTDKLIF. In DNA form, the CDR3 reads TGTGCTCTTGGGAGACCTTTAGTACTGGGGGATTACACCGATAAACTCATCTTT.

This chain links TRDV1 with TRDJ1; 8 bases fit TRDD3. Per the germline V gene, CDR1 is TSWWSYY and CDR2 is QGS. Trimming took 0 bases from V and 6 from J; bases not matched to a gene: 36. This CDR3 is 25 amino acids long. CDR3 in amino acids: CALGELVTESYLTLGGSHSHHKLIF. As DNA, the CDR3 is TGTGCTCTTGGGGAACTAGTGACGGAATCCTACCTAACACTGGGGGGATCTCATTCTCATCATAAACTCATCTTT.

There are a few counts of this clone. This DNA's translation and the protein TCRdb lists, from a much larger clone, do not match at residue 8, likely due to a read error; the protein shown is translated from the DNA. The CDR3 loop is CACDTGSHTGLLYTDKLIF. The CDR3 coding sequence is TGTGCCTGTGACACGGGATCCCACACTGGGCTACTTTACACCGATAAACTCATCTTT. This chain uses TRDV2 with TRDJ1, with a tentative D call TRDD3 (6 bases). CDR3 size: 19 residues. CDR1 and CDR2 from the germline V gene are GEAIGNYY and EKD. Trimming stripped 1 base from V and 0 bases from J, with 23 bases between.